This record concerns one T cell receptor beta chain sequence. Its antigen is unknown. This specimen comes from a study of T cell repertoires in breast cancer. Study-wide points: Different nucleotide sequences encoded the shared TCRs, suggesting antigen-driven expansion. TCR overlap with tumor was 6.5% to 10% in involved nodes and approximately 2% in tumor-free nodes.

An expanded emulsion RT-PCR with primers for all TCR V genes paired CD8+ T cell chains. A second nested PCR with blocking oligonucleotides suppressed unpaired genes. Each CDR3 protein is one row after TCRdb ran MiXCR on the emulsion pairing reads. Of tens of thousands of distinct CDR3 sequences in the sample, under 60% are singletons; the top ten hold approximately 62%. V lost 6 bases to trimming and J lost 2 bases, with 5 bases between them. Germline CDR1 is MNHEY and CDR2 is SMNVEV (reference sequence). The CDR3 runs to 13 residues. The specimen was CD8+ T cells. This chain connects TRBV27 to TRBJ2-6; D gene ambiguous. The origin of this receptor is a pool of human donors with breast cancer or a healthy control (not recorded which). This CDR3 reads CASRAAGANVLTF. The CDR3 bases are TGTGCCAGCAGGGCAGCTGGGGCCAACGTCCTGACTTTC.